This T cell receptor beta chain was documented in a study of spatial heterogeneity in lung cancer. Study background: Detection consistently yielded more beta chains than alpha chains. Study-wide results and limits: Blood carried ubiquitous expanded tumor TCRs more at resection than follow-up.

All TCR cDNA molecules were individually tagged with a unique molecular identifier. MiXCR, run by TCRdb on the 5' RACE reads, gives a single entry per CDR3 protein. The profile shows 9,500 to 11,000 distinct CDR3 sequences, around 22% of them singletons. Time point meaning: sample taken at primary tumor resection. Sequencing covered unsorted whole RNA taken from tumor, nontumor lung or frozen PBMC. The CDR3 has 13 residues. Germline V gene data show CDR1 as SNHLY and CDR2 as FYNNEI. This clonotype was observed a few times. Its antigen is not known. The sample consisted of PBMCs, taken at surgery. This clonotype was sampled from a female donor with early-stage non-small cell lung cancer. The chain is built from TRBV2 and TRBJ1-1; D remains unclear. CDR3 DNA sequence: TGTGCAGGCAGCTTTGCAGGCGGGACTGAAGCTTTCTTT. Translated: CAGSFAGGTEAFF. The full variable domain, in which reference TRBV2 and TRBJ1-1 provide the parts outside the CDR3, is EPEVTQTPSHQVTQMGQEVILRCVPISNHLYFYWYRQILGQKVEFLVSFYNNEISEKSEIFDDQFSVERPDGSNFTLKIRSTKLEDSAMYFCAGSFAGGTEAFFGQGTRLTVV.